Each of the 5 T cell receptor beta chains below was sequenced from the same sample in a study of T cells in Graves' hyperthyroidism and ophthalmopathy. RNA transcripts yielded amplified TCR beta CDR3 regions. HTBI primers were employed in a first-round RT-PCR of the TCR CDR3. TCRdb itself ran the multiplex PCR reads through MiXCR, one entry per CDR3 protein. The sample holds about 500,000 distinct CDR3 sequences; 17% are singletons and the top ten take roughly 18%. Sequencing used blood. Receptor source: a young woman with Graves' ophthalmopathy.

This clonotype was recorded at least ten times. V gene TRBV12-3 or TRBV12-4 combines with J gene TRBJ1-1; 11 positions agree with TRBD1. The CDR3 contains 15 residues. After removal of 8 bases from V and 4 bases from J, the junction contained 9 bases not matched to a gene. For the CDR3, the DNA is TGTGCCAGCGGCCGTCCCGGGACAGGGGGCACTGAAGCTTTCTTT. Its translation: CASGRPGTGGTEAFF.

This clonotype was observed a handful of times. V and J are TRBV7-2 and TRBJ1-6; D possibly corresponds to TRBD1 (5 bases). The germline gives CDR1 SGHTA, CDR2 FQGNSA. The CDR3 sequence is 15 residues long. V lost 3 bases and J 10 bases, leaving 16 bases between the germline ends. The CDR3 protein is CASSFNRWGESPLHF. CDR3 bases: TGTGCCAGCAGCTTTAACAGGTGGGGGGAATCACCCCTCCACTTT.

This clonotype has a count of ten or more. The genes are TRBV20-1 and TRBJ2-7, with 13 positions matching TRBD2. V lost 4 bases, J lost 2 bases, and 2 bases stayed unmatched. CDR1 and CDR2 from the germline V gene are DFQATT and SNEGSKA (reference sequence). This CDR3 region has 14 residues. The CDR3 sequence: CSAKGLAGAYEQYF. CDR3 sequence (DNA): TGCAGTGCTAAAGGACTAGCGGGAGCCTACGAGCAGTACTTC.

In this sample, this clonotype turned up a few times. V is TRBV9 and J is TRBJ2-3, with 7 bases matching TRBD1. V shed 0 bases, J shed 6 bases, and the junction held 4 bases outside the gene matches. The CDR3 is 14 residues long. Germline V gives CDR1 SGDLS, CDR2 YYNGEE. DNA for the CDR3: TGTGCCAGCAGCGTAGGTACAGGGGTGGATACGCAGTATTTT. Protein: CASSVGTGVDTQYF.

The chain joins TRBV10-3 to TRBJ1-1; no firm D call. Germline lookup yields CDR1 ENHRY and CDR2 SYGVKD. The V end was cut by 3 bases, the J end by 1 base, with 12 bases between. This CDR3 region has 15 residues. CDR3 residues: CAISDPSGENTEAFF. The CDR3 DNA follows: TGTGCCATCAGTGACCCGTCGGGAGAGAACACTGAAGCTTTCTTT.